This record looks at one T cell receptor (beta chain) sequence and its context. The record originates from a study of blood T cell repertoires in COVID-19. This CDR3 comprises 13 residues. The germline V and J ends were trimmed by 7 bases and 0 bases, with 8 bases remaining between them. The germline CDR1 and CDR2 sequences are LNHDA and SQIVND (reference sequence). Profiled with immunoSEQ multiplex PCR; TCRdb holds only in-frame clones, not every one. This table has about 360,000 clones, around 87% appearing once. This TCR came from a man younger than 40 who had recovered from COVID-19. Input material: PBMCs or T cells enriched from blood (not recorded which). The chain has TRBV19 and TRBJ2-3; D may be TRBD2 (5 bases). The CDR3 region has the DNA TGTGCCAGTATGAGGGCTAGCACAGATACGCAGTATTTT. It yields the protein CASMRASTDTQYF.